The TCR beta chain under discussion was sequenced for a study of blood T cell repertoires in COVID-19. Overall study: The cDNA or gDNA used as material had been derived from T cells, B-cell-depleted T cells, or PBMCs.

Authors' processing steps: Reference gene primers were amplified, and this amplification served to estimate nucleated cell counts. Sequencing used immunoSEQ multiplex PCR; TCRdb keeps in-frame clones, though not all of them. V, J and clone size are those of that table, while D and trimming were read from the DNA. The sample includes 130,000 to 150,000 clones, 87% of them seen just once. The CDR3 length is 14 residues. V was trimmed by 0 bases and J by 5 bases, leaving 12 bases between them. CDR1 and CDR2 (germline): SGHNT, YYREEE (reference sequence). Sequenced material: peripheral blood. The chain has TRBV5-4 and TRBJ2-7; maybe TRBD2 (6 bases). This receptor was identified in a man aged 45 to 65 who had recovered from COVID-19. CDR3 protein: CASSLAGDFDEQYF. CDR3 DNA: TGTGCCAGCAGCTTGGCCGGGGACTTCGACGAGCAGTACTTC.